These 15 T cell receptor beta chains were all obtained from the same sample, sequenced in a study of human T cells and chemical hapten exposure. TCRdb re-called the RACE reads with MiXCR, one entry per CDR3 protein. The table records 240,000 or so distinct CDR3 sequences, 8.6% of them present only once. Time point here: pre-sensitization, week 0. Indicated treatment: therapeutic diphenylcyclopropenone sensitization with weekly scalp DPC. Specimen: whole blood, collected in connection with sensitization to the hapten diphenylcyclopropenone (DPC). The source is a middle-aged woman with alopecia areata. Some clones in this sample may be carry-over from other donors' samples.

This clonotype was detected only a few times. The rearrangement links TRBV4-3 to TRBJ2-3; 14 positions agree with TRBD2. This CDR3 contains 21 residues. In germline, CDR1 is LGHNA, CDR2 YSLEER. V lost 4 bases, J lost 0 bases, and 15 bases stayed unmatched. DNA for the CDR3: TGCGCCAGCAGCCTCCACCCTGGGACTAGCGGGAGTCTTTCTAGCACAGATACGCAGTATTTT. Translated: CASSLHPGTSGSLSSTDTQYF.

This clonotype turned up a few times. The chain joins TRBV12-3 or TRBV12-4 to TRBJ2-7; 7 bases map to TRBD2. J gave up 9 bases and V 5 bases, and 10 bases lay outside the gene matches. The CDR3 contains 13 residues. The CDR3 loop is CASSILARDGQYF. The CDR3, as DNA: TGTGCCAGCAGTATACTAGCGCGGGACGGGCAGTACTTC.

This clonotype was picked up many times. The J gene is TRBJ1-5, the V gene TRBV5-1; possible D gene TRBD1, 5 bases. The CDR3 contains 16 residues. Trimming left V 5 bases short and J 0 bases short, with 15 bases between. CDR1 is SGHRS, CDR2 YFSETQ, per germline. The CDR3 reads CASSLGEGDSNQPQHF. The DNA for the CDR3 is TGCGCCAGCAGTTTAGGGGAAGGGGATAGCAATCAGCCCCAGCATTTT.

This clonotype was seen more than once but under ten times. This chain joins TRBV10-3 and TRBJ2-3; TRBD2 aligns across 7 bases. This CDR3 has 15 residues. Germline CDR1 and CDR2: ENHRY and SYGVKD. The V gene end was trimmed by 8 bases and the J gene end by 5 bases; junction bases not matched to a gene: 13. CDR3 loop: CAIRDLGGSGDTQYF. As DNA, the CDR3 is TGTGCCATCCGCGATTTGGGCGGGAGTGGAGATACGCAGTATTTT.

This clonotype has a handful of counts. CDR3 loop: CASSQAPGQGGSGANVLTF. The DNA of the CDR3 is TGCGCCAGCAGCCAGGCGCCGGGACAGGGAGGCTCTGGGGCCAACGTCCTGACTTTC. This chain connects TRBV4-1 to TRBJ2-6; 9 bases fit TRBD1. CDR1 is MGHRA, CDR2 YSYEKL, per germline. CDR3 length: 19 amino acids. V lost 3 bases and J lost 0; bases outside the gene matches: 9.

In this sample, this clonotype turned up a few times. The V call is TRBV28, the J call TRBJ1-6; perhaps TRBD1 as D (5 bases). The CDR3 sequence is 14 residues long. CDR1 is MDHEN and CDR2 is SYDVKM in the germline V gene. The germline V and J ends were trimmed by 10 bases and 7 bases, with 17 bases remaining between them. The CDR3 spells CATLTAGLNSPLHF. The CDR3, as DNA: TGTGCCACCCTCACGGCAGGGCTGAATTCACCCCTCCACTTT.

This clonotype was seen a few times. CDR3 region: CASSPRDRSTGELFF. CDR3 DNA sequence: TGTGCCAGCAGCCCCCGGGACAGATCCACCGGGGAGCTGTTTTTT. The genes are TRBV7-9 and TRBJ2-2, with 7 bases aligning to TRBD1. In germline, CDR1 is SEHNR, CDR2 FQNEAQ (reference sequence). The J segment lost 4 bases and the V segment lost 5 bases, leaving 7 bases of the junction unmatched. The CDR3 length is 15 residues. Drawing the rest from reference TRBV7-9 and TRBJ2-2, the complete variable domain is DTGVSQNPRHKITKRGQNVTFRCDPISEHNRLYWYRQTLGQGPEFLTYFQNEAQLEKSRLLSDRFSAERPKGSFSTLEIQRTEQGDSAMYLCASSPRDRSTGELFFGEGSRLTVL.

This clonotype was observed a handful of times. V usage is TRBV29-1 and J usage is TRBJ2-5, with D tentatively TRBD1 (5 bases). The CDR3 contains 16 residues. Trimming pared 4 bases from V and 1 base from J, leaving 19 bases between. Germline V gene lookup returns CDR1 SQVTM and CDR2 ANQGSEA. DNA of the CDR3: TGCAGCGTTGTTCAGGGCGCCTCTAGTAGCCAAGAGACCCAGTACTTC. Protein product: CSVVQGASSSQETQYF.

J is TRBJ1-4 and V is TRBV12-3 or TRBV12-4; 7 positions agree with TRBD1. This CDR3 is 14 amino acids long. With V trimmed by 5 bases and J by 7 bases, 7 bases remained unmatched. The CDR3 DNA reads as TGTGCCAGCAGTGTCGGGACAGCTCTTGAAAAACTGTTTTTT. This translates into CASSVGTALEKLFF.

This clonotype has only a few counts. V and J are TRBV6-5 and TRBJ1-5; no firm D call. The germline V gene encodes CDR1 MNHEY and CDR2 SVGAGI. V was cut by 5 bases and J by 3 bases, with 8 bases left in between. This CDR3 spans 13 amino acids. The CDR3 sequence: CASSGRFNQPQHF. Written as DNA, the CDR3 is TGTGCCAGCAGTGGCCGATTCAATCAGCCCCAGCATTTT.

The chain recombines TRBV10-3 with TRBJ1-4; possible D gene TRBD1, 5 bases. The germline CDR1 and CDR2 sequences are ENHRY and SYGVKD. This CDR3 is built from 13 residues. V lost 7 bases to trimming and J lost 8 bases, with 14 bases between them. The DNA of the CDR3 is TGTGCCATCACCCCCCCCGGGACGGAAAAACTGTTTTTT. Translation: CAITPPGTEKLFF.

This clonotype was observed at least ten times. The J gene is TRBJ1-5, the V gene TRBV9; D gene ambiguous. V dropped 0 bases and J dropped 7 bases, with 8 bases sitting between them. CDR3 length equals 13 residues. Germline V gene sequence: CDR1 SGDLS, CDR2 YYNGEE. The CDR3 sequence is CASSVAEGQPQHF. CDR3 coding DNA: TGTGCCAGCAGCGTAGCCGAAGGGCAGCCCCAGCATTTT.

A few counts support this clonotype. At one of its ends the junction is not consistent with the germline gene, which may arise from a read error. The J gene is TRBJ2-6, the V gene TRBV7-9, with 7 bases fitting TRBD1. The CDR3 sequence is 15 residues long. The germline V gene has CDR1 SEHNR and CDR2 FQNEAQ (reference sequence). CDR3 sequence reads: CASSLTGSGTNVLTF. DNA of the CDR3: TGTGCCAGCAGCTTGACAGGGAGTGGGACCAACGTCCTGACTTTC.

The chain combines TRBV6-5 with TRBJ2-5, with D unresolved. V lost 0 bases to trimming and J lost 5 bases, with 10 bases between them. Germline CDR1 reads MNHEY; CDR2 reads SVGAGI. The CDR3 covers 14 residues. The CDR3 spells CASSYSVLGETQYF. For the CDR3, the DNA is TGTGCCAGCAGTTACTCAGTTCTTGGCGAGACCCAGTACTTC.

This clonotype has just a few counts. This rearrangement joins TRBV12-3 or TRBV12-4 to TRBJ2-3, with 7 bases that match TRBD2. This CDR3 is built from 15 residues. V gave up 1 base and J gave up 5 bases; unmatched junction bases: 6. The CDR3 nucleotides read TGTGCCAGCAGTTTAGGTGGGATAGCGGGAGATACGCAGTATTTT. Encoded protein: CASSLGGIAGDTQYF.